This TCR beta chain was identified during a study of blood T cell repertoires in COVID-19. The overall study: The cDNA or gDNA used as material had been derived from T cells, B-cell-depleted T cells, or PBMCs.

This clone was counted between two and nine times. Under the authors' procedure: Amplification of reference gene primers was used by the study to estimate nucleated cell counts. TCRdb's copy holds only in-frame clones and misses some; the assay was immunoSEQ multiplex PCR. V and J calls and clone size are given by that table; D and trimming were obtained from the DNA. The sample holds about 190,000 clones, roughly 80% seen once. Trimming took 3 bases from V and 3 from J, leaving 9 bases between them. In germline, CDR1 is SGHTA, CDR2 FQGTGA. This CDR3 is built from 13 residues. This clonotype originated in a man aged 45 to 65 who had recovered from COVID-19. Sequenced input: peripheral blood. The chain carries TRBV7-3 and TRBJ2-7; D is perhaps TRBD2 (5 bases). The CDR3 protein is CASSFGRGYEQYF. The CDR3 region has the DNA TGTGCCAGCAGCTTCGGACGGGGCTACGAGCAGTACTTC.